This record looks at one T cell receptor beta chain sequence and its context. Its antigen is not identified. TCRdb re-called the 5' RACE reads; every CDR3 protein appears as one record, without DNA. The table counts 400,000 or so distinct CDR3 sequences; 2% to 2.5% lies in the top ten. This sample was taken from a study of monozygotic twins with inflammatory bowel disease. General study findings and limits: Neither one strong signal nor one clonotype associated with IBD was supported.

The CDR3 runs to 16 residues. The germline V gene has CDR1 LGHDT and CDR2 YNNKEL (reference sequence). The sequencing input was blood. The chain carries TRBV3-1 and TRBJ2-7; TCRdb gives TRBD1 as the D gene, but with no DNA this cannot be confirmed. The clonotype originates from a human donor with ulcerative colitis or Crohn's disease, or a healthy co-twin of an affected twin (not recorded which). The CDR3 loop reads CASRRGTSPGAYEQYF.